This TCR beta chain came from a study of T cell responses to AZD1222 COVID-19 vaccine. Study conclusions and caveats: Among the donors, most were white British and more were female, and clonal diversity was possibly underestimated.

Worth noting for this clone: The target antigen is unknown.

There are 15 residues in the CDR3. With V trimmed by 7 bases and J by 4 bases, 9 bases remained unmatched. Germline-derived CDR1 and CDR2 are LNHDA and SQIVND (reference sequence). The assay was immunoSEQ multiplex PCR, and TCRdb's table has in-frame clones only and misses some. The sample consists of about 120,000 clones, roughly 90% of them appearing once. The chain links TRBV19 to TRBJ1-2; TRBD1 aligns across 10 bases. This sequence was found in an adult who received the MenACWY meningococcal vaccine as a control. Here the sequenced sample was peripheral blood, taken 28 days after the second dose of the MenACWY control vaccine. The CDR3 region has the DNA TGTGCCAGTAACACCCCGGGGACAGGGGCCTATGGCTACACCTTC. This translates into CASNTPGTGAYGYTF.